These T cell receptor beta chains were read from a single sample in a study of radiotherapy plus CTLA-4 blockade in lung cancer. TCRdb keeps only in-frame clones here, not all; method: immunoSEQ multiplex PCR. The sample includes roughly 50,000 clones, approximately 86% of them seen just once. The material was peripheral blood, obtained from a patient treated with radiotherapy plus ipilimumab. These receptors all stem from a human donor with non-small cell lung cancer that progressed on radiotherapy plus ipilimumab. Some clones in this sample may be carry-over from other donors' samples. Each CDR3 is given with its conserved first and last residue.

j_call	v_call	cdr3_aa
TRBJ2-2	TRBV7-2	CASSDRVPGELFF
TRBJ2-5	TRBV18	CASSPQFSGQETQYF
TRBJ2-7	TRBV6-5	CASSYSPAATYEQYF
TRBJ2-7	TRBV15	CATSREGGSHEQYF
TRBJ2-7	TRBV11-2	CASSLGQGKIYEQYF
TRBJ1-2	TRBV6-5	CASSRDSFYGYTF
TRBJ1-2	TRBV12-5	CASGSEWNYGYTF
TRBJ2-1	TRBV18	CASSPGTGPNEQFF
TRBJ2-5	TRBV6-6	CASSKTTGVKETQYF
TRBJ1-1	TRBV11-2	CASSSPRGGGPNTEAFF
TRBJ2-1	TRBV5-5	CASSLTLAVYNEQFF
TRBJ2-7	TRBV12-5	CASGPDTSWSYEQYF
TRBJ2-2	TRBV12-5	CASGLVRQGNTGELFF
TRBJ2-4	TRBV7-2	CASSLRQDLNIQYF
TRBJ1-1	TRBV11-2	CASSLDHGAEAFF
TRBJ2-5	TRBV2	CASSERTGRETQYF
TRBJ2-1	TRBV27	CASSLRRDSYNEQFF
TRBJ1-4	TRBV7-9	CASSLGTGGRKLFF
TRBJ2-3	TRBV4-1	CASSWISGTTDTQYF
TRBJ2-6	TRBV19	CASSYRTRDRGPGANVLTF
TRBJ2-1	TRBV11-2	CASSLISRTGNYNEQFF
TRBJ1-6	TRBV5-1	CASSPTYNSPLHF
TRBJ2-1	TRBV9	CASSVGLGTRVVNEQFF
TRBJ1-2	TRBV2	CASGEWGGRGYTF
TRBJ2-1	TRBV10-1	CASNAGTSGGNEQFF
TRBJ2-5	TRBV5-8	CASSALQGANGETQYF
TRBJ2-1	TRBV7-2	CASSIRGSSYNEQFF
TRBJ2-7	TRBV30	CAWSGELSSYEQYF
TRBJ2-3	TRBV13	CASSFRTSGILDPDTQYF
TRBJ1-1	TRBV29-1	CSVKPSDRGGTEAFF
TRBJ1-1	TRBV2	CASSTTGGGTEAFF
TRBJ2-7	TRBV19	CASSITPGGRDEQYF
TRBJ2-1	TRBV6-6	CASSYSGLAPYNEQFF
TRBJ1-2	TRBV10-1	CASSVASHDRLWDGYTF
TRBJ1-5	TRBV6-7	CASSYSFPDTPGQPQHF
TRBJ2-7	TRBV27	CASSLSRGTGVKEQYF
TRBJ1-4	TRBV6-6	CASRPTGMDEKLFF
TRBJ1-1	TRBV19	CASSQGNTEAFF
TRBJ1-1	TRBV4-3	CASSQWGQGDTEAFF
TRBJ2-5	TRBV27	CASSPKETQYF
TRBJ2-5	TRBV7-8	CASSLGQVQETQYF
TRBJ1-3	TRBV20-1	CSAETENTIYF
TRBJ1-5	TRBV18	CASSPMGENQPQHF
TRBJ2-2	TRBV21-1	CASSNRCQAGQGNTGELFF
TRBJ1-5	TRBV6-5	CASSPSRTGTQPQHF
TRBJ2-2	TRBV27	CASSRTERYTGELFF
TRBJ1-5	TRBV10-1	CASGTNQPQHF
TRBJ1-3	TRBV19	CASSTGRDTSSGNTIYF
TRBJ2-3	TRBV7-2	CASSLGSGIGADTQYF
TRBJ1-6	TRBV30	CAWAPGGDSPLHF
TRBJ1-5	TRBV2	CASRRRQGMSNQPQHF